Presented here are 29 T cell receptor beta chains from one specimen sequenced in a study of breast tumors, draining lymph nodes, adjacent tissues. Each CDR3 protein is one row after TCRdb ran MiXCR on the multiplex PCR reads. The sample contains 160,000 or so distinct CDR3 sequences, 33% of which appear only once. Samples came from axillary lymph nodes draining the breast cancer. Sequenced sample: axillary lymph node tissue. The receptors were sampled from a female donor with breast cancer. Some clones in this sample may be carry-over from other donors' samples.

This clonotype has at least ten counts. This rearrangement joins TRBV20-1 to TRBJ1-4, with D hard to call. The CDR3 spans 15 residues. Germline CDR1 and CDR2: DFQATT and SNEGSKA (reference sequence). V was clipped by 3 bases and J by 1 base, with 12 bases between them. The CDR3 protein is CSASQPTGTNEKLFF. The CDR3 nucleotides read TGCAGTGCTAGCCAACCTACTGGAACTAATGAAAAACTGTTTTTT.

There are many counts of this clonotype. The CDR3 coding sequence is TGTGCCAGCAGCAGAGGACTAGCCCCCGGGGCAGATACGCAGTATTTT. It specifies CASSRGLAPGADTQYF. The chain carries TRBV7-9 and TRBJ2-3; TRBD2 agrees at 8 bases. V dropped 5 bases and J dropped 4; count of bases not matched to a gene: 11. This CDR3 is built from 16 residues. Per the germline V gene, CDR1 is SEHNR and CDR2 is FQNEAQ (reference sequence).

The chain uses TRBV19 and TRBJ2-6, with 7 bases fitting TRBD2. CDR1 LNHDA and CDR2 SQIVND come from the germline V gene (reference sequence). The CDR3 runs 15 residues. With 5 bases clipped from V and 5 bases from J, the junction kept 6 bases outside the gene matches. This CDR3 is CASSPNSGRANVLTF. CDR3 coding DNA: TGTGCCAGTAGTCCTAACAGCGGGAGGGCCAACGTCCTGACTTTC.

The sample holds many counts of this clonotype. The V call is TRBV6-7, the J call TRBJ2-5; TRBD2 might be the D (5 bases). TRBV6-7 is an open reading frame whose function is uncertain. V lost 7 bases to trimming and J lost 1 base, with 19 bases between them. The CDR3 has 16 amino acids. The CDR3 DNA reads TGTGCCAGCACCTGGCAACGCGCGGGCTTCCAAGAGACCCAGTACTTC. Translating gives CASTWQRAGFQETQYF.

A word on this clonotype: A read error may account for a junction end that differs from germline. The rearrangement joins TRBV5-5 to TRBJ2-7; D gene unclear. Looked up from germline, CDR1 is SGHKS and CDR2 is YYEKEE (reference sequence). The CDR3 contains 13 residues. The CDR3 nucleotides are TGCGCCAGCAGCCGCCGAACCGCGACCGAGCAGTACTTC. The encoded protein is CASSRRTATEQYF.

V and J are TRBV7-9 and TRBJ1-2, with D possibly TRBD1 on 6 matching bases. Per germline, CDR1 SEHNR and CDR2 FQNEAQ (reference sequence). The CDR3 extends over 14 amino acids. V lost 8 bases and J 2 bases, leaving 15 bases between the germline ends. CDR3 loop: CASGGRTLNYGYTF. The CDR3 DNA sequence: TGTGCCAGCGGGGGCAGAACGCTAAACTATGGCTACACCTTC.

This clonotype was picked up many times. The chain has TRBV5-1 and TRBJ1-2; the match to TRBD1 covers 10 bases. V was clipped by 0 bases and J by 6 bases; unmatched bases: 8. The CDR3 is 16 residues long. CDR1 and CDR2 from the germline V gene are SGHRS and YFSETQ. The CDR3 sequence is CASSLARGQGMDGYTF. The CDR3 nucleotides are TGCGCCAGCAGCTTGGCAAGGGGACAGGGGATGGATGGCTACACCTTC.

This clonotype was seen many times. The CDR3 coding sequence is TGTGCCAGCAGCTTAGGACAGCCCTACGAGCAGTACTTC. It yields the protein CASSLGQPYEQYF. The rearrangement uses TRBV7-3 and TRBJ2-7, with D tentatively TRBD1 (6 bases). The CDR3 extends over 13 amino acids. V was trimmed by 2 bases and J by 2 bases, leaving 7 bases between them. The germline V gene encodes CDR1 SGHTA and CDR2 FQGTGA.

The chain has TRBV6-5 and TRBJ2-1; D gene unclear. V lost 2 bases to trimming and J lost 2 bases, with 7 bases between them. The germline V gene has CDR1 MNHEY and CDR2 SVGAGI. The CDR3 is 14 amino acids. In DNA form, the CDR3 reads TGTGCCAGCAGTTACGGACGCACCTACAATGAGCAGTTCTTC. This translates into CASSYGRTYNEQFF.

This clonotype was detected ten times or more. The chain recombines TRBV7-9 with TRBJ1-5, with 7 bases that match TRBD1. CDR1 is SEHNR, CDR2 FQNEAQ, per germline (reference sequence). J lost 1 base, V lost 5 bases, and 2 bases had no gene match. This CDR3 region has 14 residues. The DNA of the CDR3 is TGTGCCAGCAGCCGACAGGGAAGCAATCAGCCCCAGCATTTT. Translated, it gives CASSRQGSNQPQHF.

This clonotype was counted at least ten times. This chain's CDR3 is CASSLERLDSYEQYF. CDR3 coding DNA: TGTGCCAGCAGCTTAGAACGGCTGGACAGCTACGAGCAGTACTTC. The chain links TRBV11-1 to TRBJ2-7; D possibly corresponds to TRBD1 (6 bases). The length of the CDR3 is 15 residues. The V gene's germline CDR1 is SGHAT and CDR2 FQDESV (reference sequence). V was trimmed by 1 base and J by 3 bases, leaving 13 bases between them.

There are many counts of this clonotype. The genes are TRBV2 and TRBJ1-5, with D possibly matching TRBD1 (6 bases). Germline lookup yields CDR1 SNHLY and CDR2 FYNNEI. Between the trimmed V and J ends, which lost 4 bases and 3 bases, there was a span of 13 bases. CDR3 size: 15 residues. The CDR3 DNA sequence: TGTGCCAGCAGTGGAGGGGGTCTCATCAATCAGCCCCAGCATTTT. Translating it yields CASSGGGLINQPQHF.

The chain recombines TRBV11-2 with TRBJ2-7; TRBD1 is a possible D gene (5 bases). V dropped 6 bases and J dropped 6 bases, with 12 bases sitting between them. In germline, CDR1 is SGHAT, CDR2 FQNNGV. The length of the CDR3 is 12 residues. The chain's CDR3 is CASRTQGGEQYF. In DNA form, the CDR3 reads TGTGCCAGCAGGACCCAGGGTGGCGAGCAGTACTTC.

A remark on this clonotype: Here the CDR3 omits its conserved ending phenylalanine or tryptophan, so a read error is the likely source. The V and J genes are TRBV29-1 and TRBJ2-1, with D maybe TRBD2 (6 bases). This CDR3 comprises 13 residues. The germline V gene encodes CDR1 SQVTM and CDR2 ANQGSEA. The V end was cut by 8 bases, the J end by 10 bases, with 21 bases between. DNA for the CDR3: TGCAGCACATTAACGGGGACTCAGTCCGAGCAGTTCCTC. This gives the protein CSTLTGTQSEQFL.

This chain joins TRBV7-3 and TRBJ1-5; D may be TRBD1 (5 bases). The CDR3 is made up of 21 amino acids. Trimming left V 8 bases short and J 1 base short, with 33 bases between. Germline-derived CDR1 and CDR2 are SGHTA and FQGTGA. The CDR3 loop is CASGAGTSGNTGELSNQPQHF. The CDR3, as DNA: TGTGCCAGCGGGGCCGGGACTAGCGGAAACACCGGGGAGCTAAGCAATCAGCCCCAGCATTTT.

This clonotype was observed many times. The chain links TRBV3-1 to TRBJ2-7, with D possibly being TRBD1 or TRBD2 (6 bases each). Trimming removed 4 bases from V and 4 bases from J, with 14 bases in between. The V gene's germline CDR1 is LGHDT and CDR2 YNNKEL (reference sequence). The CDR3 spans 14 residues. The CDR3 region is CASSLESGAYEQYF. The DNA for the CDR3 is TGTGCCAGCAGCCTAGAGTCGGGGGCGTACGAGCAGTACTTC.

This clonotype was counted at least ten times. The chain uses TRBV7-2 and TRBJ2-5; the D gene is possibly TRBD1 (7 bases). Germline lookup yields CDR1 SGHTA and CDR2 FQGNSA. Trimming cost V 1 base and J 7 bases, with 13 bases left between them. The CDR3 is 14 residues long. The CDR3 DNA follows: TGTGCCAGCAGCTTAGTGATGCAGGGGGGGACCCAGTACTTC. Protein: CASSLVMQGGTQYF.

This clonotype showed up many times. V gene TRBV6-1 combines with J gene TRBJ1-5, with D unclear. The CDR3 sequence is 13 residues long. Trimming took off 5 bases at V and 5 bases at J, with 10 bases between the two ends. Germline CDR1 is MNHNS and CDR2 is SASEGT. CDR3 nucleotide sequence: TGTGCCAGCAGTAATTCCAGAGATCAGCCCCAGCATTTT. Protein product: CASSNSRDQPQHF.

This clonotype was seen a few times. This may stem from a read error, because a much larger clone lies one nucleotide away. The J gene is TRBJ2-5, the V gene TRBV6-6; possible D gene TRBD1, 5 bases. This CDR3 has 14 residues. V was shortened by 5 bases and J by 0 bases, with 10 bases between the two germline ends. Germline lookup yields CDR1 MNHNY and CDR2 SVGAGI (reference sequence). For the CDR3, the DNA is TGTGCCAGCAGTCACAACAGGTACCAAGAGACCCAGTACTTC. This sequence encodes CASSHNRYQETQYF.

This clonotype has ten or more counts. The chain carries TRBV7-2 and TRBJ1-5; 7 nucleotides line up with TRBD1. The ends lost 1 base at V and 8 bases at J; junction bases unmatched: 11. From germline, CDR1 is SGHTA and CDR2 FQGNSA. This CDR3 has 16 amino acids. The CDR3 nucleotides are TGTGCCAGCAGCTTAGAACCGACAGGGATCGGTGAGCCCCAGCATTTT. Translating gives CASSLEPTGIGEPQHF.

Concerning this clonotype itself: In this CDR3 the conserved last residue, phenylalanine or tryptophan, is missing, so a read error is likely. The DNA is omitted, as the CDR3 cannot be located on it reliably, and the CDR3 follows TCRdb's listing. This chain links TRBV20-1 with TRBJ2-1; TRBD2 is taken as the D call from the table, unchecked against the DNA. The CDR3 region is 8 residues in length, termini included. Germline CDR1 DFQATT, CDR2 SNEGSKA (reference sequence). This chain's CDR3 is CSARDRTS.

The chain employs TRBV24-1 and TRBJ2-3; D tentatively reads TRBD1 or TRBD2 (5 bases each). CDR1 and CDR2 (germline): KGHDR, SFDVKD. CDR3 length: 11 amino acids. This chain's CDR3 is CARDSTDTQYF. The CDR3 DNA reads as TGTGCTAGGGACAGCACAGATACGCAGTATTTT.

A few counts support this clonotype. A clone one base away is much larger, so this may be a read error. Given the absence of the conserved phenylalanine or tryptophan at the CDR3 end, a read error is likely. The chain links TRBV30 to TRBJ2-7; D may be TRBD1 (5 bases). The CDR3 spans 11 residues. V was clipped by 6 bases and J by 6 bases, with 12 bases between them. Germline V CDR1 and CDR2: GTSNPN, SVGIG (reference sequence). CDR3 in DNA: TGTGCCTGCAGGGTCCCCCGCGAGCAGTACCTC. Its translation is CACRVPREQYL.

This clonotype was seen ten or more times. V and J are TRBV19 and TRBJ1-6, with a possible D match to TRBD1 (6 bases). Trimming cost V 5 bases and J 5 bases, with 10 bases left between them. The CDR3 loop spans 14 amino acids. CDR1 and CDR2 (germline): LNHDA, SQIVND (reference sequence). The CDR3 here is CASSWGQDNSPLHF. CDR3 nucleotides: TGTGCCAGTAGTTGGGGACAAGATAATTCACCCCTCCACTTT.

This clonotype came up many times. J is TRBJ2-3 and V is TRBV9; 11 bases are shared with TRBD2. The CDR3 extends over 15 amino acids. Trimming removed 3 bases from V and 10 bases from J; junction bases left unmatched: 10. The germline gives CDR1 SGDLS, CDR2 YYNGEE. The CDR3: CASSGNSGGGVSQYF. The DNA of the CDR3 is TGTGCCAGCAGCGGTAATAGCGGGGGGGGTGTTTCGCAGTATTTT.

The chain joins TRBV7-6 to TRBJ2-5; tentatively, D is TRBD1 (5 bases). V was shortened by 5 bases and J by 4 bases, with 11 bases between the two germline ends. The CDR3 loop spans 13 amino acids. Germline V lookup: CDR1 SGHVS, CDR2 FNYEAQ. CDR3 loop: CASSRSRGETQYF. The DNA of the CDR3 is TGTGCCAGCAGCCGCAGTAGGGGAGAGACCCAGTACTTC.

The table lists this clonotype with many counts. J is TRBJ2-1 and V is TRBV7-9, with 8 positions matching TRBD1. This CDR3 spans 11 amino acids. Germline loops: CDR1 SEHNR, CDR2 FQNEAQ (reference sequence). After removal of 5 bases from V and 14 bases from J, the junction contained 5 bases not matched to a gene. In DNA form, the CDR3 reads TGTGCCAGCAGCCCAGGGGGCCCTGAGTTCTTC. Protein product: CASSPGGPEFF.

This clonotype was seen at least ten times. The gene calls are TRBV7-9 and TRBJ2-1; D may correspond to TRBD1 or TRBD2 (5 bases each). CDR1 SEHNR and CDR2 FQNEAQ come from the germline V gene (reference sequence). CDR3 size: 16 residues. Between the trimmed V and J ends, which lost 3 bases and 2 bases, there was a span of 14 bases. CDR3 region: CASSLGPRGTYNEQFF. The CDR3, as DNA: TGTGCCAGCAGCTTGGGGCCGAGGGGCACCTACAATGAGCAGTTCTTC.

Many counts were recorded for this clonotype. The chain employs TRBV15 and TRBJ2-2; D possibly uses TRBD1 or TRBD2 (7 bases each). The CDR3 loop spans 17 amino acids. Trimming took 0 bases from V and 3 from J, leaving 14 bases between them. CDR1 is LNHNV and CDR2 is YYDKDF in the germline V gene (reference sequence). Written as DNA, the CDR3 is TGTGCCACCAGCAGAGACCCAGGGGGGGAAGACACCGGGGAGCTGTTTTTT. This encodes CATSRDPGGEDTGELFF.